This T cell receptor beta chain stems from a study of T cell responses to AZD1222 COVID-19 vaccine. Findings and caveats of the study: In the spike-specific TCR repertoire, nearly half reportedly target unmutated variant regions. Only after the peak T cell response were repertoires sampled. Baseline testing showed seropositivity in only 6 or 7 AZD1222 recipients.

Germline assignment: CDR1 LGHDT and CDR2 YNNKEL (reference sequence). CDR3 length: 15 amino acids. Losses at the gene ends were 3 bases for V and 7 bases for J; bases not matched to a gene: 7. Details on this clone: What it binds is not known.

Here immunoSEQ multiplex PCR was the method, and the copy in TCRdb shows in-frame clones only, minus some. The table has about 160,000 clones, around 95% seen once. The sample in question was peripheral blood, obtained on day 0 of AZD1222 vaccination. This TCR was recovered from an adult in good health. The chain uses TRBV3-1 (or the pseudogene TRBV3-2) and TRBJ1-4; 8 bases line up with TRBD1. This chain's CDR3 is CASSQTGTGSEKLFF. In DNA form, the CDR3 reads TGTGCCAGCAGCCAGACCGGGACAGGATCTGAAAAACTGTTTTTT.